The T cell receptor (beta chain) under discussion was sequenced for a study of T cells in Graves' hyperthyroidism and ophthalmopathy. Study results and limitations: The majority of expanded thyroid clonotypes above 0.001 also appeared in blood.

This clonotype occurred many times. Its antigen is currently unknown. From RNA transcripts, TCR beta CDR3 regions were amplified. In the first-round RT-PCR of the TCR CDR3, the HTBI primer set was used. TCRdb itself ran the multiplex PCR reads through MiXCR, one entry per CDR3 protein. Altogether around 300,000 distinct CDR3 sequences are present, over 11% being singletons, with the ten largest covering about 22%. Germline V lookup: CDR1 SEHNR, CDR2 FQNEAQ (reference sequence). V was trimmed by 4 bases and J by 10 bases, leaving 23 bases between them. The CDR3 covers 16 residues. Graves' hyperthyroidism showing no ophthalmopathy progression within 18 months was considered stable. Diagnosing involved the use of clinical symptoms, serum thyroxine and TRAb, thyroid ultrasound and orbital computed tomography.

Material: blood. The sequence came from a woman in her 30s with Graves' hyperthyroidism. This chain connects TRBV7-9 to TRBJ2-1, with D perhaps given as TRBD1 or TRBD2 (5 bases each). CDR3 residues: CASSSRGPYDSLEQFF. In nucleotides, the CDR3 is TGTGCCAGCAGCTCGAGGGGACCGTACGACTCCTTAGAGCAGTTCTTC. The complete variable domain, with remaining parts taken from reference TRBV7-9 and TRBJ2-1, reads DTGVSQNPRHKITKRGQNVTFRCDPISEHNRLYWYRQTLGQGPEFLTYFQNEAQLEKSRLLSDRFSAERPKGSFSTLEIQRTEQGDSAMYLCASSSRGPYDSLEQFFGPGTRLTVL.